This T cell receptor (beta chain) derives from a study of type 1 regulatory T cells. Background on the study: T-allo10 is an in vitro-generated, Tr1-enriched CD4 T cell product specific for alloantigen.

Using its own MiXCR run on the reads, TCRdb lists one record per CDR3 protein. The data show 80,000 to 100,000 distinct CDR3 sequences, 25% to 40% seen once. Germline lookup yields CDR1 SGHRS and CDR2 YFSETQ. V trimming: 3 bases; J trimming: 5 bases; junction bases outside the gene matches: 5. This CDR3 region has 14 residues. This sequence joins TRBV5-1 and TRBJ2-3; 8 positions match TRBD2. The sequence derives from a human donor in good health. Sequencing was done on a sample of CD4+ T cells, either the whole sample or a sorted fraction (not recorded which). This chain's CDR3 is CASSSSGSGDTQYF. The CDR3 DNA reads as TGCGCCAGCAGCTCAAGCGGGAGTGGAGATACGCAGTATTTT.